Reported below is one T cell receptor beta chain. This record belongs to a study of CD4 and CD8 cells across lung adenocarcinoma regions. TCRdb re-called the PCR reads with MiXCR, one entry per CDR3 protein. The profile shows over 20,000 distinct CDR3 sequences, around half of them singletons. The clonotype originates from a female donor with lung adenocarcinoma. The CD4 and CD8 labels of this study may be unreliable. The sample consisted of CD8+ T cells from the center of a lung tumor.

The CDR3 bases are TGCGCCAGCAGCCGACAGGGGTCATCAGAGACCCAGTACTTC. It codes for CASSRQGSSETQYF. V usage is TRBV4-1 and J usage is TRBJ2-1, with 8 bases that match TRBD1. The J call may be incorrect, as the DNA end agrees better with TRBJ2-5. Germline assignment: CDR1 MGHRA and CDR2 YSYEKL. CDR3 length equals 14 residues.